This T cell receptor (beta chain) came from a study of T cell responses to AZD1222 COVID-19 vaccine. The overall study: Second-dose intervals near 4 or 12 weeks were combined.

For this clone: Its antigen remains unidentified.

Germline V gene data show CDR1 as SNHLY and CDR2 as FYNNEI. V lost 6 bases to trimming and J lost 1 base, with 16 bases between them. This CDR3 has 15 residues. Whole-study findings and limits: Just a handful of AZD1222 recipients tested seropositive at baseline. Spike regions recognized by vaccine-associated CD4 TCRs spanned the protein, led by 160-218 and 743-854.

The data were produced by immunoSEQ multiplex PCR, yet TCRdb's version contains in-frame clones alone and is incomplete. The data contain about 130,000 clones, roughly 90% of them singletons. This TCR derives from an adult in good health. The specimen comprised peripheral blood, sampled on day 0 of AZD1222 vaccination. The rearrangement joins TRBV2 to TRBJ2-7; D perhaps matches TRBD2 (6 bases). The CDR3 nucleotides are TGTGCCAGCAGATCCGTAGCCGGGGGTTCCTACGAGCAGTACTTC. Translated: CASRSVAGGSYEQYF.